This TCR beta chain comes out of a study of T cell changes during pregnancy in multiple sclerosis. Germline CDR1 is SGDLS and CDR2 is YYNGEE. Unmatched junction bases numbered 3, after V lost 1 base and J lost 5 bases. The length of the CDR3 is 14 residues. Clones were sequenced by immunoSEQ multiplex PCR, and TCRdb holds only the in-frame ones, with some missing. Of over 80,000 clones in the sample, roughly nine tenths are singletons; the top ten hold under 0.85%. Source: peripheral blood, taken in the second trimester of pregnancy. The chain is built from TRBV9 and TRBJ2-3; 8 bases match TRBD1. This TCR was recovered from a female donor in good health, enrolled as a control in a pregnancy study. In nucleotides, the CDR3 is TGTGCCAGCAGCGTAAGGACAGGGTTAGATACGCAGTATTTT. The encoded protein is CASSVRTGLDTQYF.